This entry concerns a single TCR beta chain. The antigen is unknown. With a much larger clone just one base away, this may be a read error. This record comes from a study of CD8 T cells in ankylosing spondylitis. Study-wide points: Relatively scarce in peripheral blood, disease-linked clones were CD8+. Past research had described some motif variants in reactive arthritis synovial fluid and blood.

TCRdb redid the calling of the 5' RACE reads with MiXCR, one entry per CDR3 protein. The table shows a few hundred thousand distinct CDR3 sequences, with 10% to 13% occurring only once. The germline V gene has CDR1 KGHSH and CDR2 LQKENI. The CDR3 spans 14 residues. The rearrangement joins TRBV18 to TRBJ2-3, with a tentative D call TRBD2 (6 bases). Sequencing was performed on blood, either unsorted or a sorted T cell fraction (not recorded which). This sequence originates from a male donor with ankylosing spondylitis or in good health (not recorded which). CDR3 DNA sequence: TGTGTCACCCGGGCGGGGCTTATCACAGATACGCAGTATTTT. Its translation is CVTRAGLITDTQYF.